The 20 T cell receptor beta chains listed next were all sequenced from one sample in a study of OX40 agonist ivuxolimab in advanced cancers. Sequenced by immunoSEQ multiplex PCR; TCRdb stores in-frame clones only, minus some. The sample carries fewer than 75,000 clones, roughly 91% recorded once. Sequencing used CD4+ or CD8+ T cells sorted from blood, obtained in a trial of the OX40 agonist ivuxolimab. The origin of the receptors is an adult with an advanced solid tumor such as melanoma, head and neck, liver or kidney cancer.

Only one count was recorded for this clone. The chain couples TRBV7-2 to TRBJ1-2; 7 bases are shared with TRBD1. The germline gives CDR1 SGHTA, CDR2 FQGNSA. This CDR3 is built from 14 residues. With 5 bases clipped from V and 2 bases from J, the junction kept 5 bases outside the gene matches. The CDR3 here is CASSPDRENYGYTF. CDR3 sequence (DNA): TGTGCCAGCAGCCCCGACAGGGAGAACTATGGCTACACCTTC.

The CDR3 loop is CASTPGGWGEKLFF. The CDR3 DNA follows: TGTGCCAGCACCCCAGGGGGATGGGGTGAAAAACTGTTTTTT. The V and J genes are TRBV28 and TRBJ1-4, with TRBD1 matching 7 bases. The CDR3 is 14 amino acids. The trim removed 7 bases at V and 7 bases at J, leaving 9 bases unmatched. Germline V gives CDR1 MDHEN, CDR2 SYDVKM. Drawing the rest from reference TRBV28 and TRBJ1-4, the complete variable domain is DVKVTQSSRYLVKRTGEKVFLECVQDMDHENMFWYRQDPGLGLRLIYFSYDVKMKEKGDIPEGYSVSREKKERFSLILESASTNQTSMYLCASTPGGWGEKLFFGSGTQLSVL.

This chain links TRBV11-2 with TRBJ1-1, with D perhaps matching TRBD1 (5 bases). Germline V gene sequence: CDR1 SGHAT, CDR2 FQNNGV. The V and J ends lost 2 bases and 4 bases respectively, with 11 bases between them. This CDR3 is 14 amino acids long. CDR3 sequence: CASSLFRGSTEAFF. The CDR3, as DNA: TGTGCCAGCAGCTTATTTCGGGGGAGCACTGAAGCTTTCTTT.

The gene calls are TRBV18 and TRBJ2-5; TRBD1 matches at 7 bases. The germline V gene has CDR1 KGHSH and CDR2 LQKENI. Trimming at V came to 0 bases and at J to 5 bases, leaving 3 bases not matched to a gene. The CDR3 runs 14 residues. The CDR3 spells CASSPPGTAETQYF. The CDR3 nucleotides are TGTGCCAGCTCACCACCCGGGACAGCTGAGACCCAGTACTTC.

V gene TRBV7-8 combines with J gene TRBJ1-6; D unresolved. Germline assignment: CDR1 SGHVS and CDR2 FQNEAQ. V was shortened by 4 bases and J by 0 bases, with 13 bases between the two germline ends. The CDR3 runs 17 residues. CDR3 amino acids: CASSSRLASSYNSPLHF. CDR3 bases: TGTGCCAGCAGCTCCAGACTGGCTAGCTCCTATAATTCACCCCTCCACTTT.

The chain is built from TRBV6-1 and TRBJ1-2, with D hard to call. The CDR3 is made up of 15 amino acids. The germline gives CDR1 MNHNS, CDR2 SASEGT. Trimming cost V 10 bases and J 6 bases, with 24 bases left between them. For the CDR3, the DNA is TGTGCCACCAATTCTCGATCGGCCTCTTTCAATGGCTACACCTTC. Translated: CATNSRSASFNGYTF.

This clone is a singleton in its sample. The chain recombines TRBV6-1 with TRBJ1-5, with TRBD1 matching over 9 bases. The germline V gene has CDR1 MNHNS and CDR2 SASEGT. V lost 6 bases, J lost 7 bases, and 7 bases stayed unmatched. This CDR3 region has 14 residues. CDR3 region: CASSMDRGGQPQHF. The CDR3 DNA reads as TGTGCCAGCAGCATGGACAGGGGTGGACAGCCCCAGCATTTT.

This clone appeared a single time. V is TRBV6-6 and J is TRBJ2-1; D may be TRBD1 (6 bases). The V gene lost 4 bases and the J gene lost 0 bases, with 10 bases spanning the gap. Germline V gives CDR1 MNHNY, CDR2 SVGAGI (reference sequence). CDR3 length equals 15 residues. In DNA, the CDR3 is TGTGCCAGCAGTTCCACAGGGAGCTCCTACAATGAGCAGTTCTTC. It translates to CASSSTGSSYNEQFF.

About this clone itself: A junction boundary mismatches the germline segment, possibly from a read error. J is TRBJ2-4 and V is TRBV28, with D tentatively TRBD2 (5 bases). The CDR3 sequence is 14 residues long. The germline CDR1 and CDR2 sequences are MDHEN and SYDVKM. The CDR3 sequence: CASCAPLAKNIQCF. The CDR3 nucleotides are TGTGCCAGCTGCGCGCCCCTAGCCAAAAACATTCAGTGCTTC.

This clone was observed a single time. This chain connects TRBV20-1 to TRBJ2-5; D gene unclear. This CDR3 spans 10 amino acids. The germline V gene encodes CDR1 DFQATT and CDR2 SNEGSKA (reference sequence). V dropped 6 bases and J dropped 7 bases, with 9 bases sitting between them. In DNA form, the CDR3 reads TGCAGTGCCGCGATAGGGACCCAGTACTTC. Translation: CSAAIGTQYF.

Written as DNA, the CDR3 is TGTGCCAGCAGCTTAGGTAGTTACTCCCTGGCCCACACTGAAGCTTTCTTT. Its protein product is CASSLGSYSLAHTEAFF. V gene TRBV5-4 combines with J gene TRBJ1-1, with D unresolved. There are 17 residues in the CDR3. Trimming left V 2 bases short and J 3 bases short, with 20 bases between. The germline V gene has CDR1 SGHNT and CDR2 YYREEE (reference sequence).

The chain joins TRBV30 to TRBJ2-7; perhaps D is TRBD1 or TRBD2 (5 bases each). The V gene lost 3 bases and the J gene lost 3 bases, with 15 bases spanning the gap. Germline V gives CDR1 GTSNPN, CDR2 SVGIG (reference sequence). This CDR3 region has 14 residues. The CDR3 DNA reads as TGTGCCTGGAGAGACCGGATGGGGGTCTACGAGCAGTACTTC. Protein product: CAWRDRMGVYEQYF.

This chain links TRBV5-4 with TRBJ2-1; TRBD2 matches at 11 bases. The CDR3 length is 15 residues. Looked up from germline, CDR1 is SGHNT and CDR2 is YYREEE (reference sequence). V gave up 3 bases and J gave up 1 base; unmatched junction bases: 0. The CDR3 DNA is TGTGCCAGCAGCTCTAGCGGGGGGTCCTACAATGAGCAGTTCTTC. It translates to CASSSSGGSYNEQFF.

This chain links TRBV5-5 with TRBJ1-6, with TRBD1 identical over 8 bases. The junction had 5 bases not matched to a gene; V was cut back by 3 bases and J by 9 bases. The CDR3 is 14 amino acids. Germline values: CDR1 SGHKS, CDR2 YYEKEE (reference sequence). In DNA, the CDR3 is TGTGCCAGCAGCTGGACAGGGAAGAGTTCACCCCTCCACTTT. As protein: CASSWTGKSSPLHF. Full variable domain (remainder filled in from reference TRBV5-5 and TRBJ1-6): DAGVTQSPTHLIKTRGQQVTLRCSPISGHKSVSWYQQVLGQGPQFIFQYYEKEERGRGNFPDRFSARQFPNYSSELNVNALLLGDSALYLCASSWTGKSSPLHFGNGTRLTVT.

This chain connects TRBV5-6 to TRBJ1-5, with a tentative D call TRBD1 (5 bases). V shed 1 base and J shed 2 bases, with 13 bases lying between them. Per germline, CDR1 SGHDT and CDR2 YYEEEE. This CDR3 region has 16 residues. The CDR3 DNA is TGTGCCAGCAGCTTGTCCCCCTCACAGGGCAATCAGCCCCAGCATTTT. Its translation: CASSLSPSQGNQPQHF.

CDR3 nucleotides: TGTGCCAGCAGTTTTGATATTGATGAAAAACTGTTTTTT. Translating it yields CASSFDIDEKLFF. The chain carries TRBV6-6 and TRBJ1-4; D is uncertain. Per the germline V gene, CDR1 is MNHNY and CDR2 is SVGAGI (reference sequence). The CDR3 is 13 residues long. V shed 4 bases and J shed 6 bases, with 9 bases lying between them.

This clone came up once. V gene TRBV11-2 combines with J gene TRBJ2-7, with a weak D call TRBD2 (5 bases). The CDR3 covers 15 residues. Germline V lookup: CDR1 SGHAT, CDR2 FQNNGV. V lost 2 bases to trimming and J lost 4 bases, with 15 bases between them. CDR3 amino acids: CASSLSGNLLYEQYF. CDR3 coding DNA: TGTGCCAGCAGCTTATCCGGGAACCTCTTGTACGAGCAGTACTTC. Drawing the rest from reference TRBV11-2 and TRBJ2-7, the complete variable domain is EAGVAQSPRYKIIEKRQSVAFWCNPISGHATLYWYQQILGQGPKLLIQFQNNGVVDDSQLPKDRFSAERLKGVDSTLKIQPAKLEDSAVYLCASSLSGNLLYEQYFGPGTRLTVT.

This chain connects TRBV29-1 to TRBJ2-1; TRBD1 or TRBD2 may be the D gene (6 bases each). The CDR3 extends over 14 amino acids. The V end lost 1 base, the J end lost 9 bases, and 16 bases lay between the germline ends. The V gene's germline CDR1 is SQVTM and CDR2 ANQGSEA. The CDR3 sequence: CSVEATRGRTEQFF. The DNA for the CDR3 is TGCAGCGTTGAAGCCACTCGGGGGCGCACTGAGCAGTTCTTC.

This chain links TRBV5-4 with TRBJ2-7, with 10 bases aligning to TRBD1. Germline trimming cut 5 bases from V and 3 bases from J; bases unmatched to any gene: 5. CDR3 length: 14 amino acids. The V gene's germline CDR1 is SGHNT and CDR2 YYREEE (reference sequence). CDR3 sequence reads: CASRSDRGGYEQYF. CDR3 nucleotides: TGTGCCAGCAGATCGGACAGGGGGGGCTACGAGCAGTACTTC.

The chain joins TRBV6-6 to TRBJ1-6; 7 bases map to TRBD1. Germline V gives CDR1 MNHNY, CDR2 SVGAGI (reference sequence). CDR3 length equals 16 residues. The junction had 3 bases not matched to a gene; V was cut back by 0 bases and J by 4 bases. CDR3 amino acids: CASSYSLGQYNSPLHF. As DNA, the CDR3 is TGTGCCAGCAGTTACTCTTTGGGACAGTATAATTCACCCCTCCACTTT.